Following are 5 T cell receptor beta chains from one sample sequenced in a study of cytomegalovirus exposure and HLA in healthy donors. With 60 Vbeta and 13 Jbeta primers, the PCR was carried out. Method: immunoSEQ multiplex PCR; TCRdb's copy keeps in-frame clones and lacks some. The sample contains about 110,000 clones, more than 80% of which appear only once. The sequencing sample was made of PBMCs. The receptors originated from a man between 18 and 29 years old in good health and CMV-seronegative.

CDR3 in amino acids: CASSYNAGTIDGYTF. DNA of the CDR3: TGTGCCAGCAGCTATAACGCCGGGACAATCGATGGCTACACCTTC. V gene TRBV7-2 combines with J gene TRBJ1-2; D is perhaps TRBD1 (6 bases). V was clipped by 4 bases and J by 6 bases, with 18 bases between them. Germline CDR1 is SGHTA and CDR2 is FQGNSA. This CDR3 is built from 15 residues.

The CDR3 sequence: CASSSGTGFSPLHF. In DNA, the CDR3 is TGTGCCAGCAGTTCCGGGACAGGGTTTTCACCCCTCCACTTT. The chain couples TRBV25-1 to TRBJ1-6, with 9 nucleotides matching TRBD1. This CDR3 is built from 14 residues. The V and J ends lost 5 bases and 9 bases, in that order; junction bases with no gene match: 5. The germline V gene has CDR1 MGHDK and CDR2 SYGVNS.

The CDR3 protein is CASERGLKAGELFF. DNA of the CDR3: TGTGCCAGCGAGCGGGGCCTAAAGGCCGGGGAGCTGTTTTTT. The chain uses TRBV6-5 and TRBJ2-2, with TRBD2 identical over 7 bases. This CDR3 has 14 residues. The J segment lost 6 bases and the V segment lost 8 bases, leaving 9 bases of the junction unmatched. Per the germline V gene, CDR1 is MNHEY and CDR2 is SVGAGI.

V and J are TRBV4-3 and TRBJ2-1; 7 nucleotides agree with TRBD1. The CDR3 consists of 16 residues. Germline V gives CDR1 LGHNA, CDR2 YSLEER. V lost 6 bases and J lost 0; bases outside the gene matches: 8. CDR3 in amino acids: CASSPFRDSSYNEQFF. The CDR3, as DNA: TGCGCCAGCAGTCCTTTCCGGGACAGCTCCTACAATGAGCAGTTCTTC.

The J gene is TRBJ1-1, the V gene TRBV5-1; TRBD1 matches at 7 bases. The V and J ends lost 8 bases and 6 bases, in that order; junction bases with no gene match: 13. Germline V gene sequence: CDR1 SGHRS, CDR2 YFSETQ. The CDR3 loop spans 14 amino acids. The CDR3: CASRQGFGSAEAFF. CDR3 coding DNA: TGCGCCAGTAGACAGGGTTTTGGGTCCGCTGAAGCTTTCTTT. Complete variable domain (other parts from reference TRBV5-1 and TRBJ1-1): KAGVTQTPRYLIKTRGQQVTLSCSPISGHRSVSWYQQTPGQGLQFLFEYFSETQRNKGNFPGRFSGRQFSNSRSEMNVSTLELGDSALYLCASRQGFGSAEAFFGQGTRLTVV.